This T cell receptor (beta chain) was sequenced during a study of blood T cell repertoires in COVID-19. The overall study: T cells, B-cell-depleted T cells, or PBMCs provided the cDNA or gDNA that served as material.

Original analysis: The assay estimated nucleated cells by amplifying reference gene primers. TCRdb keeps only in-frame clones here, not all; method: immunoSEQ multiplex PCR. The DNA gave D and trimming, while V, J and clone size come from that table. The table shows under 200,000 clones, with roughly nine tenths occurring only once. Germline V gene lookup returns CDR1 MGHRA and CDR2 YSYEKL. V was pared by 0 bases and J by 5 bases, with 5 bases of the junction left unmatched. The CDR3 is made up of 16 amino acids. There are a few counts of this clone. This sequence originates from a woman aged 70-85 years with acute or convalescent COVID-19. The sample comprised peripheral blood. The chain recombines TRBV4-1 with TRBJ1-3, with 9 bases that match TRBD1. The DNA of the CDR3 is TGCGCCAGCAGCCAAGAGAACAGGGGGCGGCGAAACACCATATATTTT. This sequence encodes CASSQENRGRRNTIYF.